These 10 T cell receptor beta chains originate from one sample sequenced in a study of T cell responses to AZD1222 COVID-19 vaccine. Assay: immunoSEQ multiplex PCR; the TCRdb copy retains only in-frame clones and omits some. The profile shows 80,000 to 95,000 clones, approximately 90% of them singletons. Here the sequenced sample was peripheral blood, taken on day 0 of MenACWY control vaccination. These receptors were obtained from an adult in good health.

V usage is TRBV19 and J usage is TRBJ2-1; D not certain. Trimming left V 7 bases short and J 1 base short, with 14 bases between. Germline V gene data show CDR1 as LNHDA and CDR2 as SQIVND (reference sequence). The length of the CDR3 is 15 residues. CDR3 in amino acids: CASMRGGRSYNEQFF. The CDR3 coding sequence is TGTGCCAGTATGAGAGGTGGGCGATCCTACAATGAGCAGTTCTTC.

V and J are TRBV4-3 and TRBJ1-1, with 7 bases matching TRBD1. The CDR3 covers 13 residues. Germline V CDR1 and CDR2: LGHNA, YSLEER. V lost 3 bases and J lost 4; bases outside the gene matches: 2. The CDR3 reads CASSQSGGTEAFF. In DNA form, the CDR3 reads TGCGCCAGCAGCCAGTCAGGGGGCACTGAAGCTTTCTTT.

The J gene is TRBJ2-7, the V gene TRBV29-1, with 8 bases matching TRBD1. V shed 5 bases, J shed 3 bases, and the junction held 6 bases outside the gene matches. The CDR3 spans 13 residues. CDR1 SQVTM and CDR2 ANQGSEA come from the germline V gene. The CDR3 loop reads CSVWLGQGYEQYF. The DNA for the CDR3 is TGCAGCGTTTGGTTAGGACAGGGCTACGAGCAGTACTTC.

J is TRBJ2-7 and V is TRBV6-2 or TRBV6-3; 7 bases match TRBD2. This CDR3 spans 15 amino acids. J gave up 7 bases and V 5 bases, and 14 bases lay outside the gene matches. The germline CDR1 and CDR2 sequences are MNHEY and SVGEGT. The CDR3 loop reads CASSASSGNFIEQYF. CDR3 sequence (DNA): TGTGCCAGCAGTGCATCTAGCGGAAATTTTATTGAGCAGTACTTC.

The genes are TRBV6-5 and TRBJ2-2; D is unclear. V was cut by 6 bases and J by 4 bases, with 12 bases left in between. The CDR3 has 14 amino acids. Germline assignment: CDR1 MNHEY and CDR2 SVGAGI. The CDR3 here is CASRERTTTGELFF. The CDR3 DNA follows: TGTGCCAGCAGGGAGAGGACGACCACCGGGGAGCTGTTTTTT.

The chain has TRBV5-4 and TRBJ1-2; TRBD1 aligns across 9 bases. CDR1 and CDR2 from the germline V gene are SGHNT and YYREEE (reference sequence). The ends lost 0 bases at V and 4 bases at J; junction bases unmatched: 13. CDR3 length: 18 amino acids. In DNA form, the CDR3 reads TGTGCCAGCAGCTTGGCCAGCGGACAGGGGCCCAGGAGCTATGGCTACACCTTC. It codes for CASSLASGQGPRSYGYTF.

This clone has a single count. The chain recombines TRBV29-1 with TRBJ2-7, with a tentative D call TRBD2 (5 bases). The CDR3 runs to 12 residues. Trimming stripped 5 bases from V and 3 bases from J, with 11 bases between. From germline, CDR1 is SQVTM and CDR2 ANQGSEA. CDR3 region: CSVWVANYEQYF. The DNA of the CDR3 is TGCAGCGTTTGGGTAGCGAACTACGAGCAGTACTTC.

The chain has TRBV6-5 and TRBJ2-1; 7 nucleotides agree with TRBD2. The V gene end was trimmed by 4 bases and the J gene end by 6 bases; junction bases not matched to a gene: 3. The CDR3 spans 13 residues. Germline V CDR1 and CDR2: MNHEY, SVGAGI. Here the CDR3 reads CASSLRGSNEQFF. The DNA of the CDR3 is TGTGCCAGCAGTTTGCGGGGGAGCAATGAGCAGTTCTTC.

The chain couples TRBV19 to TRBJ1-5; no clear D. From germline, CDR1 is LNHDA and CDR2 SQIVND (reference sequence). There are 14 residues in the CDR3. Trimming removed 5 bases at V and 3 bases at J, with 11 bases between. The CDR3 sequence: CASSPGRPNQPQHF. The CDR3 DNA sequence: TGTGCCAGTAGTCCCGGGAGACCCAATCAGCCCCAGCATTTT. The variable domain in full, with the rest retrieved from reference TRBV19 and TRBJ1-5, is DGGITQSPKYLFRKEGQNVTLSCEQNLNHDAMYWYRQDPGQGLRLIYYSQIVNDFQKGDIAEGYSVSREKKESFPLTVTSAQKNPTAFYLCASSPGRPNQPQHFGDGTRLSIL.

The rearrangement joins TRBV7-2 to TRBJ2-7, with 8 positions matching TRBD2. The CDR3 sequence is 14 residues long. The trim removed 4 bases at V and 5 bases at J, leaving 7 bases unmatched. In germline, CDR1 is SGHTA, CDR2 FQGNSA. The DNA of the CDR3 is TGTGCCAGCAGCTCCTCGGGGGGGTGGGACGAGCAGTACTTC. Protein product: CASSSSGGWDEQYF.